The rows below give T cell receptor beta chains drawn from one sample of a study of blood T cell repertoires in COVID-19. Produced via immunoSEQ multiplex PCR; TCRdb's table is partial and in-frame only. The sample shows 200,000 to 250,000 clones, 75% to 85% of them seen only once. The sequencing sample was made of peripheral blood. The receptors here all came from a woman between 65 and 79 years old with COVID-19, enrolled during active disease. Both conserved end residues are part of each CDR3.

cdr3_length v_call cdr3_aa
15 TRBV7-8 CASSTTGRGDYGYTF
14 TRBV6-1 CASSEERGNQPQHF
15 TRBV5-1 CASSLGDREGQPQHF
15 TRBV28 CASSGGRDYNSPLHF
16 TRBV28 CASSWTSGSPTDTQYF
14 TRBV28 CASSGTRGGNTIYF
13 TRBV28 CASSSQGEDGYTF
15 TRBV9 CASSADSLGQNEQFF
17 TRBV28 CASSSSDLRVSVKTQYF
12 TRBV11-2 CASSHPRSGAFF
15 TRBV5-6 CASSLVSSGRYEQFF
14 TRBV3-1/TRBV3-2 CASKGRGLNEKLFF
16 TRBV29-1 CSVGATGGTNTGELFF
12 TRBV24-1 CATRGDSPRYTF
14 TRBV5-1 CASSWTGSDYGYTF
15 TRBV6-6 CASSSGRAFADEQFF
14 TRBV6-5 CASSQDRGLYEQYF
15 TRBV7-9 CASSPTGGTQETQYF
11 TRBV20-1 CSATQGSEQYF
14 TRBV27 CASSLRGRIETQYF
13 TRBV4-1 CASSQVYRTAQHF
13 TRBV7-8 CASSLNSGTANTF
14 TRBV5-1 CASSQADRVTEAFF
13 TRBV19 CASRGGLNTEAFF
14 TRBV16 CASSQSAGNTEAFF
16 TRBV28 CASIGFGGGPSYEQYF
15 TRBV5-6 CASSWGLAGGNEQFF
14 TRBV27 CASSLFYNNSPLHF
15 TRBV3-1/TRBV3-2 CASSQVVGGQGPQHF
15 TRBV18 CASSPVGQLSQPQHF
14 TRBV7-2 CASSLSRGFTEAFF
16 TRBV18 CASSSGNQRDPYEQYF
13 TRBV14 CASRPTGTDTQYF
13 TRBV9 CASSLDRAEGYTF
16 TRBV21-1 CASSKGKGASNYGYTF
16 TRBV5-8 CASSPDTGARGNTQYF
15 TRBV19 CASRPLGSLHSPLHF
14 TRBV5-1 CASSLSGAGQPQHF
16 TRBV7-2 CASSSQGSGRGETQYF
13 TRBV29-1 CSVNRGTNTEAFF
15 TRBV5-1 CASSVTGNPNEKLFF
13 TRBV30 CAWKRQALYGYTF
10 TRBV2 CASSEMGVYF
16 TRBV5-4 CASSLRIRAEGDTQYF
17 TRBV7-6 CASSLLGLAGGGETQYF
15 TRBV7-2 CASSLEAAGVGEQYF
14 TRBV27 CASSLDRANTEAFF
15 TRBV4-3 CASGLTSGSFSEQFF
16 TRBV7-8 CASSLRAGGLMETQYF
11 TRBV29-1 CSVSEAGELFF
15 TRBV5-1 CASSFARVESYGYTF
14 TRBV6-5 CASTLTANNEKLFF
12 TRBV4-3 CASSQGRGELFF
14 TRBV6-6 CASLTGVYTSPLHF
13 TRBV6-4 CASSEGGAYGYTF
13 TRBV5-4 CASSYGVSYEQYF
13 TRBV15 CATSRELNQPQHF